This is a list of T cell receptor beta chains from one sample in a study of blood T cell repertoires in COVID-19. Sequencing used immunoSEQ multiplex PCR; TCRdb keeps in-frame clones, though not all of them. Of 100,000 to 150,000 clones listed, roughly nine tenths are singletons. The sample comprised peripheral blood. All receptors come from a man in his forties or fifties with active COVID-19. Each CDR3 is given with its conserved first and last residue. A D gene is named only where the DNA matches it firmly. The listing skips clone size in some rows; elsewhere it reads once, few, many or a size class.

>NA|TRBV6-6|NA|TRBJ1-5
CASSYRDSYQPQHF
TGTGCCAGCAGTTACCGAGACAGTTATCAGCCCCAGCATTTT
>NA|TRBV27|TRBD1|TRBJ2-5
CASSRRDRETQYF
TGTGCCAGCAGTCGAAGGGACAGAGAGACCCAGTACTTC
>NA|TRBV11-2|TRBD2|TRBJ2-1
CASSLLGLAGISSYNEQFF
TGTGCCAGCAGCTTATTGGGACTAGCGGGCATAAGCTCCTACAATGAGCAGTTCTTC
>NA|TRBV6-5|NA|TRBJ1-2
CASTDRSYTF
TGTGCCAGCACGGACAGAAGCTACACCTTC
>NA|TRBV29-1|TRBD1|TRBJ1-6
CSGQTDRDSPLHF
TGCAGCGGCCAAACAGACAGGGATTCACCCCTCCACTTT
>NA|TRBV11-2|NA|TRBJ2-5
CASSSQIQETQYF
TGTGCCAGCAGCTCCCAAATCCAAGAGACCCAGTACTTC
>NA|TRBV2|NA|TRBJ2-2
CASTKTRGNTGELFF
TGTGCCAGCACCAAGACCCGGGGAAACACCGGGGAGCTGTTTTTT
>once|TRBV19|NA|TRBJ1-5
CASTQWGGNQPQHF
TGTGCCAGTACCCAATGGGGGGGGAATCAGCCCCAGCATTTT
>NA|TRBV5-1|NA|TRBJ2-3
CASSSGGGRTDTQYF
TGCGCCAGCAGCTCCGGTGGAGGGCGCACAGATACGCAGTATTTT
>NA|TRBV7-6|TRBD2|TRBJ2-1
CASTDGGAGGGNEQFF
TGTGCCAGCACCGATGGAGGGGCGGGAGGGGGGAATGAGCAGTTCTTC
>NA|TRBV5-5|NA|TRBJ2-1
CASSLAPTRDNEQFF
TGTGCCAGCAGCTTGGCCCCAACTAGAGACAATGAGCAGTTCTTC
>NA|TRBV5-5|TRBD1|TRBJ2-6
CASSGQGFTSGANVLTF
TGTGCCAGCAGCGGACAGGGTTTCACCTCTGGGGCCAACGTCCTGACTTTC
>NA|TRBV27|TRBD2|TRBJ2-1
CASSLFRLAGLDNEQFF
TGTGCCAGCAGTTTATTTCGCCTAGCGGGATTAGACAATGAGCAGTTCTTC
>once|TRBV9|TRBD1|TRBJ1-3
CASSVGGTDSSGNTIYF
TGTGCCAGCAGCGTAGGGGGGACAGACTCTTCTGGAAACACCATATATTTT
>NA|TRBV25-1|NA|TRBJ2-1
CASSDTVPDEQFF
TGTGCCAGCAGTGATACTGTCCCGGATGAGCAGTTCTTC
>NA|TRBV7-6|NA|TRBJ2-1
CASSLGMSGTLSIYEQFF
TGTGCCAGCAGCTTAGGAATGAGTGGGACACTCTCAATTTATGAGCAGTTCTTC
>NA|TRBV27|NA|TRBJ1-4
CASSFTTNEKLFF
TGTGCCAGCAGTTTCACAACTAATGAAAAACTGTTTTTT
>NA|TRBV5-1|NA|TRBJ2-7
CASSFESEQYF
TGCGCCAGCAGCTTCGAGAGCGAGCAGTACTTC
>once|TRBV18|NA|TRBJ1-3
CASSPRQTGSGNTIYF
TGTGCCAGCTCTCCGAGACAGACCGGCTCTGGAAACACCATATATTTT
>NA|TRBV3-1/TRBV3-2|NA|TRBJ2-3
CASSQVLALKGDTQYF
TGTGCCAGCAGCCAAGTTCTAGCTCTTAAGGGCGATACGCAGTATTTT
>NA|TRBV5-1|NA|TRBJ2-5
CASGSKVGETQYF
TGCGCCAGCGGGAGTAAAGTTGGCGAGACCCAGTACTTC
>NA|TRBV6-4|NA|TRBJ1-1
CASSESGGANTEAFF
TGTGCCAGCAGTGAAAGTGGGGGCGCAAACACTGAAGCTTTCTTT
>NA|TRBV7-2|TRBD2|TRBJ2-1
CASSLAMTSGRYNEQFF
TGTGCCAGCAGCTTAGCGATGACTAGCGGGAGGTACAATGAGCAGTTCTTC
>NA|TRBV7-8|NA|TRBJ2-1
CASSLAYSDHQGDNEQFF
TGTGCCAGCAGCTTAGCATATTCGGACCATCAAGGGGATAATGAGCAGTTCTTC
>NA|TRBV7-8|TRBD2|TRBJ2-3
CASSLGGLAGPIGTDTQYF
TGTGCCAGCAGCTTAGGGGGACTAGCGGGGCCGATTGGTACAGATACGCAGTATTTT
>NA|TRBV11-3|TRBD2|TRBJ2-3
CASSKQTSGDPTDTQYF
TGTGCCAGCAGCAAACAGACTAGCGGGGATCCCACAGATACGCAGTATTTT
>few|TRBV9|TRBD2|TRBJ2-3
CASSGLADNTDTQYF
TGTGCCAGCAGCGGACTAGCGGATAACACAGATACGCAGTATTTT
>NA|TRBV4-2|TRBD1|TRBJ1-2
CASSRQRGTGGTNYGYTF
TGTGCCAGCAGCCGACAAAGGGGGACAGGGGGTACGAACTATGGCTACACCTTC
>NA|TRBV5-1|NA|TRBJ2-2
CASSLDRGQEGYTGELFF
TGCGCCAGCAGCCTCGACCGCGGACAGGAGGGGTACACCGGGGAGCTGTTTTTT
>once|TRBV5-4|NA|TRBJ2-1
CASSEGQVRGNEQFF
TGTGCCAGCAGCGAGGGGCAGGTCAGGGGTAATGAGCAGTTCTTC
>NA|TRBV10-3|TRBD2|TRBJ2-1
CAISPAGGPGDNEQFF
TGTGCCATCAGTCCAGCGGGAGGGCCAGGTGACAATGAGCAGTTCTTC
>NA|TRBV5-1|TRBD2|TRBJ2-3
CASSITSGVSTDTQYF
TGCGCCAGCAGCATAACTAGCGGGGTTAGCACAGATACGCAGTATTTT
>NA|TRBV25-1|NA|TRBJ2-5
CASSEPALRETQYF
TGTGCCAGCAGTGAACCCGCCCTGCGGGAGACCCAGTACTTC
>once|TRBV2|TRBD1|TRBJ2-5
CASTRGLGQETQYF
TGTGCCAGTACAAGGGGGCTGGGGCAAGAGACCCAGTACTTC
>NA|TRBV28|NA|TRBJ1-2
CASTVGGGGYTF
TGTGCCAGCACCGTGGGGGGTGGAGGCTACACCTTC
>NA|TRBV5-4|TRBD2|TRBJ2-2
CASSLGLAGDRGTGELFF
TGTGCCAGCAGCCTGGGACTAGCGGGAGATCGAGGCACCGGGGAGCTGTTTTTT
>NA|TRBV18|TRBD1|TRBJ1-2
CASSPKGQANYGYTF
TGTGCCAGCTCACCAAAAGGACAGGCGAACTATGGCTACACCTTC
>NA|TRBV11-2|TRBD1|TRBJ2-7
CASSFQIGTGRYEQYF
TGTGCCAGCAGCTTTCAGATAGGGACAGGGAGGTACGAGCAGTACTTC
>NA|TRBV4-1|NA|TRBJ1-2
CASSQDTTAGYGYTF
TGCGCCAGCAGCCAAGATACGACGGCGGGGTATGGCTACACCTTC
>NA|TRBV30|NA|TRBJ1-5
CAWSVQGNQPQHF
TGTGCCTGGAGTGTCCAGGGGAATCAGCCCCAGCATTTT
>NA|TRBV7-9|TRBD1|TRBJ1-6
CASSRNQGDNSPLHF
TGTGCCAGCAGCCGCAACCAGGGGGATAATTCACCCCTCCACTTT
>NA|TRBV5-4|NA|TRBJ2-1
CASRETFGPGAYNEQFF
TGTGCCAGCAGGGAAACGTTCGGTCCGGGGGCCTACAATGAGCAGTTCTTC
>NA|TRBV10-3|NA|TRBJ1-5
CAISPGGGDQPQHF
TGTGCCATCAGCCCTGGCGGGGGCGATCAGCCCCAGCATTTT
>NA|TRBV19|NA|TRBJ2-3
CASSTTGTDTQYF
TGTGCCAGTAGTACCACAGGGACAGATACGCAGTATTTT
>NA|TRBV18|TRBD2|TRBJ2-5
CASSPEAGVQETQYF
TGTGCCAGCTCACCCGAAGCGGGAGTCCAAGAGACCCAGTACTTC
>NA|TRBV15|NA|TRBJ2-2
CATSPQLAYTGELFF
TGTGCCACCAGCCCCCAATTGGCATACACCGGGGAGCTGTTTTTT
>NA|TRBV4-2|NA|TRBJ2-7
CASSHSGGGQNLYEQYF
TGTGCCAGCAGCCATTCTGGAGGGGGACAGAATCTCTACGAGCAGTACTTC
>NA|TRBV2|TRBD1|TRBJ1-5
CASRPNKGASNQPQHF
TGTGCCAGCAGGCCCAATAAGGGGGCAAGCAATCAGCCCCAGCATTTT
>NA|TRBV23-1|TRBD1|TRBJ2-7
CASSLFPGGYVSYEQYF
TGCGCCAGCAGTCTTTTTCCAGGGGGCTACGTCTCCTACGAGCAGTACTTC
>NA|TRBV19|NA|TRBJ1-6
CASSGTLLNSPLHF
TGTGCCAGTAGTGGGACACTCCTTAATTCACCCCTCCACTTT
>NA|TRBV11-2|TRBD1|TRBJ1-1
CASSRQGQNTEAFF
TGTGCCAGCAGCAGACAGGGGCAGAACACTGAAGCTTTCTTT
>NA|TRBV11-2|NA|TRBJ1-4
CASSVNRGVSEKLFF
TGTGCCAGCAGCGTTAACCGGGGGGTCTCTGAAAAACTGTTTTTT
>NA|TRBV6-6|TRBD1|TRBJ2-2
CASNRDRVTGELFF
TGTGCCAGTAACCGGGACAGGGTAACCGGGGAGCTGTTTTTT
>NA|TRBV3-1/TRBV3-2|TRBD1|TRBJ1-2
CASSHTPGQGSIVTTF
TGTGCCAGCAGCCACACTCCGGGACAGGGTAGTATAGTTACCACCTTC
>NA|TRBV6-5|TRBD1|TRBJ2-3
CASGTARADTQYF
TGTGCCAGCGGGACAGCACGGGCAGATACGCAGTATTTT